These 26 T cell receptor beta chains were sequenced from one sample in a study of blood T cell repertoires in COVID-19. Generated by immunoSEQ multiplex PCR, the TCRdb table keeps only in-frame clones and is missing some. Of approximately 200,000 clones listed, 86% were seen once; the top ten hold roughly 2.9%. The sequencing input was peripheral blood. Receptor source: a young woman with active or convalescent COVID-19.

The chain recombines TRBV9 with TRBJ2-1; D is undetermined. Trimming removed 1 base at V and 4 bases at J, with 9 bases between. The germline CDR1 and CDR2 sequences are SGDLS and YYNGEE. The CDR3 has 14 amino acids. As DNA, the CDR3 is TGTGCCAGCAGCGTATCCGGAGATTACAATGAGCAGTTCTTC. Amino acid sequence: CASSVSGDYNEQFF.

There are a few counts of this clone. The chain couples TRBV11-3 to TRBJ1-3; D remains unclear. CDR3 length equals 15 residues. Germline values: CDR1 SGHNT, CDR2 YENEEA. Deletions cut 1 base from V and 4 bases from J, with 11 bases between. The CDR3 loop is CASSLASMTGNTIYF. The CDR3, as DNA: TGTGCCAGCAGCTTAGCCTCAATGACAGGAAACACCATATATTTT.

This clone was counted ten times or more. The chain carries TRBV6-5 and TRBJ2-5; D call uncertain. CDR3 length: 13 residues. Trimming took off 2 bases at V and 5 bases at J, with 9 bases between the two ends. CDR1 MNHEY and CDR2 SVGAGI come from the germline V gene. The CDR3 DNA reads TGTGCCAGCAGTTACCTAGGCCGGGAGACCCAGTACTTC. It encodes CASSYLGRETQYF.

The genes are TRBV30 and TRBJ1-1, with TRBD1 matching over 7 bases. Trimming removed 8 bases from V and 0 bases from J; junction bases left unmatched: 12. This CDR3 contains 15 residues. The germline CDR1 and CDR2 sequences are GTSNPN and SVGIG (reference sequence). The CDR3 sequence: CARKPRGQVNTEAFF. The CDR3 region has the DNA TGTGCCCGAAAACCACGCGGACAGGTGAACACTGAAGCTTTCTTT.

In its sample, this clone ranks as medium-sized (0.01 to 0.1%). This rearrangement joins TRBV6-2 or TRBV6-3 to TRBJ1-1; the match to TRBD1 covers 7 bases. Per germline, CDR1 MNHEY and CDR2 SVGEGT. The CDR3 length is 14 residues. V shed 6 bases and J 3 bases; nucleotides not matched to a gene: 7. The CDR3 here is CASSFGTDHTEAFF. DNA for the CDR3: TGTGCCAGCAGCTTCGGGACAGACCACACTGAAGCTTTCTTT.

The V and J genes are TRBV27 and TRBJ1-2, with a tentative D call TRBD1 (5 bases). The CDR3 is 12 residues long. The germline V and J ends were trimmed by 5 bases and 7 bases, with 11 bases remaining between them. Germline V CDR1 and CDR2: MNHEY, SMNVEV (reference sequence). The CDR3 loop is CASSAQGGGYTF. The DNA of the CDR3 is TGTGCCAGCAGTGCCCAGGGAGGTGGCTACACCTTC.

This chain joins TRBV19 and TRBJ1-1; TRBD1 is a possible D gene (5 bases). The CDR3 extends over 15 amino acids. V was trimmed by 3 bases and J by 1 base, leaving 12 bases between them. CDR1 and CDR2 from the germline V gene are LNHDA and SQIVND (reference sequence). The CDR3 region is CASSIAETGNTEAFF. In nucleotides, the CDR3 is TGTGCCAGTAGTATTGCCGAAACAGGGAACACTGAAGCTTTCTTT. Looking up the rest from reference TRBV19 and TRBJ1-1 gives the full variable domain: DGGITQSPKYLFRKEGQNVTLSCEQNLNHDAMYWYRQDPGQGLRLIYYSQIVNDFQKGDIAEGYSVSREKKESFPLTVTSAQKNPTAFYLCASSIAETGNTEAFFGQGTRLTVV.

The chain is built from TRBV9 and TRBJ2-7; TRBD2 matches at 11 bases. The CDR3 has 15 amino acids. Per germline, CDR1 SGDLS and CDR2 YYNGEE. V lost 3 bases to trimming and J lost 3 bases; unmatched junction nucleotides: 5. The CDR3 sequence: CASSATSGRNYEQYF. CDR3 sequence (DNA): TGTGCCAGCAGCGCAACTAGCGGGAGAAACTACGAGCAGTACTTC.

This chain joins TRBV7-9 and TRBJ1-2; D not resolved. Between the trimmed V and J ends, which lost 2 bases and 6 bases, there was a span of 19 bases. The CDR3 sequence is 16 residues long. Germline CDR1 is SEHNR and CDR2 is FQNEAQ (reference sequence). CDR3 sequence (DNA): TGTGCCAGCAGCTTAATGTCGGAGGGCTTTGGAGATGGCTACACCTTC. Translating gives CASSLMSEGFGDGYTF.

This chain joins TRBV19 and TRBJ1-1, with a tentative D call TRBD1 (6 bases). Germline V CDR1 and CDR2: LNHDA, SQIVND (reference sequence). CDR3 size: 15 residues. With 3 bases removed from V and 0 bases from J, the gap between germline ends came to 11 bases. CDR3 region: CASSMITGLNTEAFF. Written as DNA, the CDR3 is TGTGCCAGTAGTATGATCACAGGGTTGAACACTGAAGCTTTCTTT.

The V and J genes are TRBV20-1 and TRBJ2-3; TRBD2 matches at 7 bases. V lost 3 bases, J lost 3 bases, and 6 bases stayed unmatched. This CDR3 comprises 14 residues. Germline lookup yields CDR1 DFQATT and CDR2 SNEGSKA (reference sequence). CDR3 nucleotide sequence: TGCAGTGCTAGTGCGGGAGTAGGGACAGATACGCAGTATTTT. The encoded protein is CSASAGVGTDTQYF.

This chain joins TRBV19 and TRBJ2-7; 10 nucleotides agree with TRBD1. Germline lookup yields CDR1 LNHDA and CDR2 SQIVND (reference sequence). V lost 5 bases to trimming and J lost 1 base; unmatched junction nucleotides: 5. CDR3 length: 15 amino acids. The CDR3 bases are TGTGCCAGTAGTTTCCGGGACAGGGGATCCTACGAGCAGTACTTC. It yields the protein CASSFRDRGSYEQYF. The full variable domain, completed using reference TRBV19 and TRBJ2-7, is DGGITQSPKYLFRKEGQNVTLSCEQNLNHDAMYWYRQDPGQGLRLIYYSQIVNDFQKGDIAEGYSVSREKKESFPLTVTSAQKNPTAFYLCASSFRDRGSYEQYFGPGTRLTVT.

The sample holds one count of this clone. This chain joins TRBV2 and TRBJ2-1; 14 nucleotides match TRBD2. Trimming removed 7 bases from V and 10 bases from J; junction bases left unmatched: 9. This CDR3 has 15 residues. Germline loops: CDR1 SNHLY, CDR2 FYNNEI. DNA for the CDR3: TGTGCCAGCACCGAGGAGGGACTAGCGGGAGAGGAGCAGTTCTTC. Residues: CASTEEGLAGEEQFF.

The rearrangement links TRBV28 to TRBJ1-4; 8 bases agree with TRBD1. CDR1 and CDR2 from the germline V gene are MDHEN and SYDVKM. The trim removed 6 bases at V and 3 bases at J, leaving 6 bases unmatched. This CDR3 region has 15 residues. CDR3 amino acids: CASRQGAGANEKLFF. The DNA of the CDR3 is TGTGCCAGCAGGCAGGGGGCTGGGGCTAATGAAAAACTGTTTTTT.

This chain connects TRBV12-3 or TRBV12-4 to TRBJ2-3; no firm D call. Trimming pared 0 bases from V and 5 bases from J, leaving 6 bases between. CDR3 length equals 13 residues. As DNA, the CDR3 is TGTGCCAGCAGTTTAGCCTCTCGAGATACGCAGTATTTT. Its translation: CASSLASRDTQYF.

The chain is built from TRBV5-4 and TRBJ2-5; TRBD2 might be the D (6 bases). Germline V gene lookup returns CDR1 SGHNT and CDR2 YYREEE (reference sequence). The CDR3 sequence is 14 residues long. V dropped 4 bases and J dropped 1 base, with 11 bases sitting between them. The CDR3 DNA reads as TGTGCCAGCAGCCCCCGACTAGGCCAAGAGACCCAGTACTTC. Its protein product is CASSPRLGQETQYF. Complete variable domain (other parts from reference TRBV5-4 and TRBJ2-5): ETGVTQSPTHLIKTRGQQVTLRCSSQSGHNTVSWYQQALGQGPQFIFQYYREEENGRGNFPPRFSGLQFPNYSSELNVNALELDDSALYLCASSPRLGQETQYFGPGTRLLVL.

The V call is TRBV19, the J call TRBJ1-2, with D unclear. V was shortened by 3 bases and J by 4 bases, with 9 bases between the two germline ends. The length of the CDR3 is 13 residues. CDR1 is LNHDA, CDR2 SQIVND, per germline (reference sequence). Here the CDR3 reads CASSIALRYGYTF. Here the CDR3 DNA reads TGTGCCAGTAGTATCGCCCTACGCTATGGCTACACCTTC.

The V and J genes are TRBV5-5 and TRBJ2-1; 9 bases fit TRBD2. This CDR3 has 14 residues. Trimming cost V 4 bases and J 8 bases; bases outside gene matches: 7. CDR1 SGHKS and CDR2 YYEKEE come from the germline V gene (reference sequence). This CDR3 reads CASSPSRTSDEQFF. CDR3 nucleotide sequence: TGTGCCAGCAGCCCGTCACGGACTAGCGATGAGCAGTTCTTC.

CDR3 protein: CASRLAHLIGDEQFF. The DNA for the CDR3 is TGTGCAAGTCGCTTAGCACATCTCATCGGGGATGAGCAGTTCTTC. This chain joins TRBV12-2 and TRBJ2-1; the table gives TRBD2 as D, unverified against the DNA. TRBV12-2 corresponds to a pseudogene. This CDR3 contains 15 residues.

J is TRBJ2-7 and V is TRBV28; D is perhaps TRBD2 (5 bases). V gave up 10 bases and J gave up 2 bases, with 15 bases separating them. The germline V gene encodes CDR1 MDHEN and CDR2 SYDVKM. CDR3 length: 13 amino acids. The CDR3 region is CATAPGSAYEQYF. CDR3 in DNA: TGTGCCACTGCTCCAGGTAGCGCCTACGAGCAGTACTTC.

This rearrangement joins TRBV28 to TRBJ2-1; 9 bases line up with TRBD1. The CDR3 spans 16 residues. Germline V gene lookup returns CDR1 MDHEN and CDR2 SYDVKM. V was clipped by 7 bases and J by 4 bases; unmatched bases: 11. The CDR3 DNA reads TGTGCCAGCAAAGGGGGGGGGACAGGGAATTACAATGAGCAGTTCTTC. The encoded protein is CASKGGGTGNYNEQFF.

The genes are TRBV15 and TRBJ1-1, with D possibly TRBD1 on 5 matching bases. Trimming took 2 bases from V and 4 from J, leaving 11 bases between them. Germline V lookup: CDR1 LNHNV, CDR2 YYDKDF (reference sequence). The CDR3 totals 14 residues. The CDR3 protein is CATSRREGSTEAFF. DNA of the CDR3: TGTGCCACCAGCAGAAGGGAGGGGAGCACTGAAGCTTTCTTT.

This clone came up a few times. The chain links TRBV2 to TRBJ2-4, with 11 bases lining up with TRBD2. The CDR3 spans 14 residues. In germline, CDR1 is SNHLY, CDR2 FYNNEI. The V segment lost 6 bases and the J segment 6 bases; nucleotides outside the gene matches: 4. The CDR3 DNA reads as TGTGCCAGCAGCGTGGGACTAGCGGTAAACATTCAGTACTTC. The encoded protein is CASSVGLAVNIQYF.

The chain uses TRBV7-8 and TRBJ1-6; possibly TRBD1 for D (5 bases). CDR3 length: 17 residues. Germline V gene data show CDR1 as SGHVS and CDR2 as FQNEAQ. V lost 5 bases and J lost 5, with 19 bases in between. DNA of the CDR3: TGTGCCAGCAGCCTAGGGCGGGGGACGACGAATAATTCACCCCTCCACTTT. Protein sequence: CASSLGRGTTNNSPLHF.

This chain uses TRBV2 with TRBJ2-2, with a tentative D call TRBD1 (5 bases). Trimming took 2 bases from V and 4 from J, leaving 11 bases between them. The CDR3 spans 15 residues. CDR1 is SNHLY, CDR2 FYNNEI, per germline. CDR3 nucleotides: TGTGCCAGCAGTGAAAATGATCAGGGCACCGGGGAGCTGTTTTTT. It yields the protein CASSENDQGTGELFF.

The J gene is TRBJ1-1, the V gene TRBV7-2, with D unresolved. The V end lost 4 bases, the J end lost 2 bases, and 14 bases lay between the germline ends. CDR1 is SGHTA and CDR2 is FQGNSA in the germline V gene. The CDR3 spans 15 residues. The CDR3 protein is CASSYETPLNTEAFF. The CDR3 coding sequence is TGTGCCAGCAGCTACGAGACACCCTTAAACACTGAAGCTTTCTTT.